A single sample gave rise to the 20 T cell receptor beta chains below, sequenced in a study of T and B cells in COVID-19 patients. TRB was amplified from approximately 250-500 ng of blood genomic DNA. Multiplex PCR with BIOMED2 TRB-A/B primer pools amplified TRB rearrangements. TCRdb independently ran MiXCR on the multiplex PCR reads; one entry per CDR3 protein. The data show about 22,000 distinct CDR3 sequences, around 30% seen once. What was sequenced was blood. All receptors come from a human donor who had recovered from COVID-19.

This clonotype was seen only a few times. The CDR3 coding sequence is TGCGCCAGCAGCTTGGCATTTATCACAGGTCCCGGTTCAGATACGCAGTATTTT. Its translation: CASSLAFITGPGSDTQYF. The rearrangement joins TRBV5-1 to TRBJ2-3, with D possibly TRBD1 on 5 matching bases. This CDR3 is built from 18 residues. The germline V gene encodes CDR1 SGHRS and CDR2 YFSETQ. The V and J ends lost 0 bases and 4 bases respectively, with 21 bases between them. Full variable domain (outside the CDR3, taken from reference TRBV5-1 and TRBJ2-3): KAGVTQTPRYLIKTRGQQVTLSCSPISGHRSVSWYQQTPGQGLQFLFEYFSETQRNKGNFPGRFSGRQFSNSRSEMNVSTLELGDSALYLCASSLAFITGPGSDTQYFGPGTRLTVL.

The chain combines TRBV27 with TRBJ2-7; D not certain. The CDR3 runs to 13 residues. CDR1 is MNHEY, CDR2 SMNVEV, per germline (reference sequence). The V and J ends lost 4 bases and 2 bases respectively, with 9 bases between them. The CDR3 bases are TGTGCCAGCAGTTGGTTAGGTACCTACGAGCAGTACTTC. This encodes CASSWLGTYEQYF.

This clonotype is medium-sized within its sample. The V call is TRBV6-5, the J call TRBJ1-6; 10 nucleotides agree with TRBD1. Germline V CDR1 and CDR2: MNHEY, SVGAGI. This CDR3 region has 16 residues. V dropped 6 bases and J dropped 7; count of bases not matched to a gene: 9. The CDR3, as DNA: TGTGCCAGCAGCCGCCGTTGGGACAGGGGCAATTCACCCCTCCACTTT. It codes for CASSRRWDRGNSPLHF.

This clonotype was seen a few times. The chain is built from TRBV18 and TRBJ2-7; 10 positions match TRBD2. The CDR3 totals 17 residues. V lost 3 bases, J lost 5 bases, and 13 bases stayed unmatched. CDR1 and CDR2 (germline): KGHSH, LQKENI. CDR3 DNA: TGTGCCAGCTCACCCCTGGGTAGCGGGGGGCGCACCGACGAGCAGTACTTC. Amino acids: CASSPLGSGGRTDEQYF.

The chain has TRBV6-1 and TRBJ1-5, with TRBD1 matching over 9 bases. The V gene's germline CDR1 is MNHNS and CDR2 SASEGT. V lost 4 bases, J lost 6 bases, and 7 bases stayed unmatched. This CDR3 has 15 residues. DNA for the CDR3: TGTGCCAGCAGTGCCACCGGGACAGGGATTCAGCCCCAGCATTTT. Translating it yields CASSATGTGIQPQHF.

This clonotype showed up many times. V and J are TRBV19 and TRBJ2-5, with 10 nucleotides matching TRBD2. Germline V lookup: CDR1 LNHDA, CDR2 SQIVND (reference sequence). With 4 bases clipped from V and 3 bases from J, the junction kept 8 bases outside the gene matches. The CDR3 is 16 residues long. Here the CDR3 reads CASSSPRSGGEETQYF. In DNA form, the CDR3 reads TGTGCCAGTAGTAGTCCCAGGAGCGGGGGGGAAGAGACCCAGTACTTC.

This clonotype counts as medium-sized. The gene calls are TRBV19 and TRBJ2-2, with D hard to call. V was shortened by 5 bases and J by 3 bases, with 10 bases between the two germline ends. The CDR3 sequence is 14 residues long. CDR1 is LNHDA and CDR2 is SQIVND in the germline V gene (reference sequence). CDR3 sequence (DNA): TGTGCCAGTAGTTTCGGACGGGACACCGGGGAGCTGTTTTTT. Translated: CASSFGRDTGELFF.

This clonotype was counted many times. The J gene is TRBJ2-3, the V gene TRBV5-6; 9 bases are a match to TRBD2. V was clipped by 1 base and J by 2 bases; unmatched bases: 2. Germline CDR1 and CDR2: SGHDT and YYEEEE. There are 15 residues in the CDR3. The CDR3 sequence is CASSLMGLATDTQYF. CDR3 DNA sequence: TGTGCCAGCAGCTTGATGGGACTAGCCACAGATACGCAGTATTTT.

The gene calls are TRBV20-1 and TRBJ2-2; D possibly corresponds to TRBD1 (6 bases). The CDR3 spans 13 residues. The ends were cut back, 6 bases at V and 6 bases at J, with 14 bases in the middle. Germline V lookup: CDR1 DFQATT, CDR2 SNEGSKA (reference sequence). In DNA form, the CDR3 reads TGCAGTGCGGAAACAGGGTACGCCGGGGAGCTGTTTTTT. Its protein is CSAETGYAGELFF.

This clonotype was seen only a few times. The chain recombines TRBV7-2 with TRBJ1-5, with D unclear. The CDR3 spans 13 residues. Germline CDR1 and CDR2: SGHTA and FQGNSA. V was trimmed by 5 bases and J by 4 bases, leaving 9 bases between them. The CDR3 DNA sequence: TGTGCCAGCAGCACCGACGGAAATCAGCCCCAGCATTTT. Encoded protein: CASSTDGNQPQHF.

This chain uses TRBV5-6 with TRBJ1-2, with 8 bases aligning to TRBD1. The CDR3 runs 16 residues. Germline CDR1 SGHDT, CDR2 YYEEEE. After removal of 4 bases from V and 3 bases from J, the junction contained 11 bases not matched to a gene. The CDR3 DNA reads TGTGCCAGCAGCCAGACCAGGGGGCCAGGAGACTATGGCTACACCTTC. As protein: CASSQTRGPGDYGYTF. Supplemented by reference TRBV5-6 and TRBJ1-2, the full variable domain reads DAGVTQSPTHLIKTRGQQVTLRCSPKSGHDTVSWYQQALGQGPQFIFQYYEEEERQRGNFPDRFSGHQFPNYSSELNVNALLLGDSALYLCASSQTRGPGDYGYTFGSGTRLTVV.

The chain carries TRBV5-1 and TRBJ2-3, with D tentatively TRBD2 (5 bases). V lost 4 bases and J lost 2, with 8 bases in between. The CDR3 contains 13 residues. Germline V gene sequence: CDR1 SGHRS, CDR2 YFSETQ. CDR3 DNA sequence: TGCGCCAGCAGCAACGGGATCACAGATACGCAGTATTTT. Its protein product is CASSNGITDTQYF.

This clonotype was counted ten times or more. The chain recombines TRBV19 with TRBJ2-7; D is ambiguous. CDR1 and CDR2 from the germline V gene are LNHDA and SQIVND (reference sequence). V shed 10 bases and J shed 2 bases, with 15 bases lying between them. The CDR3 totals 13 residues. The CDR3 bases are TGTGCCACCAGAGACACGAACACCTACGAGCAGTACTTC. It yields the protein CATRDTNTYEQYF.

The rearrangement links TRBV6-6 to TRBJ2-1, with D unclear. Germline CDR1 reads MNHNY; CDR2 reads SVGAGI (reference sequence). The V end was cut by 6 bases, the J end by 5 bases, with 5 bases between. This CDR3 comprises 11 residues. The CDR3 loop reads CASSQHNEQFF. In DNA, the CDR3 is TGTGCCAGCAGCCAGCACAATGAGCAGTTCTTC.

The gene calls are TRBV18 and TRBJ1-2; a weak D match, TRBD1 (5 bases). Trimming cost V 5 bases and J 8 bases, with 21 bases left between them. This CDR3 contains 15 residues. Per germline, CDR1 KGHSH and CDR2 LQKENI. The CDR3 bases are TGTGCCAGCTCATCCCTTCGCAGGGTTTTAGACGGCTACACCTTC. It encodes CASSSLRRVLDGYTF.

This clonotype was seen only a few times. V gene TRBV6-5 combines with J gene TRBJ1-1, with D unclear. V was cut by 7 bases and J by 1 base, with 13 bases left in between. The CDR3 is 14 residues long. CDR1 is MNHEY and CDR2 is SVGAGI in the germline V gene. CDR3 DNA: TGTGCCAGCACCCCGGCGGATCAGAACACTGAAGCTTTCTTT. This encodes CASTPADQNTEAFF.

The sample holds a few counts of this clonotype. This sequence joins TRBV12-3 or TRBV12-4 and TRBJ2-1; 8 positions match TRBD2. V shed 4 bases and J 4 bases; nucleotides not matched to a gene: 15. CDR3 length: 18 amino acids. The DNA of the CDR3 is TGTGCCAGCAGTTACTTCGGTGGGGGCGGGGGGCTGTACAATGAGCAGTTCTTC. It codes for CASSYFGGGGGLYNEQFF.

CDR3 coding DNA: TGTGCCAGTAGTATAGATTTAGCGGCGGATACGCAGTATTTT. The encoded protein is CASSIDLAADTQYF. The chain combines TRBV19 with TRBJ2-3, with D possibly being TRBD2 (6 bases). Germline V CDR1 and CDR2: LNHDA, SQIVND (reference sequence). V was clipped by 0 bases and J by 6 bases, with 10 bases between them. This CDR3 has 14 residues.

This clonotype has more than one count but fewer than ten. This chain connects TRBV7-9 to TRBJ2-2; no reliable D call. CDR3 size: 14 residues. Trimming stripped 7 bases from V and 2 bases from J, with 11 bases between. Germline V lookup: CDR1 SEHNR, CDR2 FQNEAQ (reference sequence). CDR3 nucleotides: TGTGCCAGCACCCAAGGTACCAACACCGGGGAGCTGTTTTTT. Residues: CASTQGTNTGELFF.

This clonotype has a handful of counts. The rearrangement links TRBV15 to TRBJ1-1, with TRBD1 matching over 8 bases. The CDR3 is 14 residues long. Trimming cost V 0 bases and J 6 bases; bases outside gene matches: 3. Germline loops: CDR1 LNHNV, CDR2 YYDKDF (reference sequence). In nucleotides, the CDR3 is TGTGCCACCAGCAGAGATCGGACAGGGTCTGAAGCTTTCTTT. Translating it yields CATSRDRTGSEAFF.